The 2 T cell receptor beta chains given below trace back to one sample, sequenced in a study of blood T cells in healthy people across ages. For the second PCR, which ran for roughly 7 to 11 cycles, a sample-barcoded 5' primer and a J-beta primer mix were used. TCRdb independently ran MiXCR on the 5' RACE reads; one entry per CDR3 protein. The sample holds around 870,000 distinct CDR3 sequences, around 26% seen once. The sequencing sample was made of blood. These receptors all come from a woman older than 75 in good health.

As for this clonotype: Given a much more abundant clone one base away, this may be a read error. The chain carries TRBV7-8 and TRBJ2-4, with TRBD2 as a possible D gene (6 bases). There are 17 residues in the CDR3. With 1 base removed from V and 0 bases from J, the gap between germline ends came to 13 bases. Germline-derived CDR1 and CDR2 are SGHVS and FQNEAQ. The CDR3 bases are TGTGCCAGCAGCTTAGTGGCGGAGGGTCTAGCCAAAAACATTCAGTACTTC. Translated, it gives CASSLVAEGLAKNIQYF.

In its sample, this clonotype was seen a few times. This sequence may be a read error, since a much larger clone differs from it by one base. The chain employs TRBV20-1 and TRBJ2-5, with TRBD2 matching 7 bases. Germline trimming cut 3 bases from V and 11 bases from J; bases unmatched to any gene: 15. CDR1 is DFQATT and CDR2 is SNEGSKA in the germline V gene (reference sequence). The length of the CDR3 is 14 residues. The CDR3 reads CSASSSGANNEQYF. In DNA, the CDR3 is TGCAGTGCTAGTTCCAGCGGGGCGAACAATGAGCAGTACTTC.